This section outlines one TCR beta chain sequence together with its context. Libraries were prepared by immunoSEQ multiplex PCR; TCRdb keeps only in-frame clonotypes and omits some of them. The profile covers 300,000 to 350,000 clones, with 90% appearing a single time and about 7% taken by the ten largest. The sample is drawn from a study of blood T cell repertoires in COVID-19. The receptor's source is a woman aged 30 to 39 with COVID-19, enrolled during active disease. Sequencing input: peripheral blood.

The CDR3 sequence: CASSQRTSAYNEQFF. The CDR3 bases are TGCGCCAGCAGCCAAAGGACTAGCGCCTACAATGAGCAGTTCTTC. The chain is built from TRBV4-1 and TRBJ2-1, with 9 bases fitting TRBD2. There are 15 residues in the CDR3. The V gene's germline CDR1 is MGHRA and CDR2 YSYEKL. J gave up 2 bases and V 2 bases, and 1 base lay outside the gene matches.